Shown below are 10 T cell receptor beta chains from a single sample sequenced in a study of OX40 agonist ivuxolimab in advanced cancers. Using immunoSEQ multiplex PCR, the repertoire was profiled, and TCRdb retains in-frame clones only, with some absent. The sample gives roughly 80,000 clones, just over 85% of which show up once; around 2% is in the top ten. Sequencing was performed on CD4+ or CD8+ T cells sorted from blood, taken in a trial of the OX40 agonist ivuxolimab. All receptors derive from an adult with an advanced solid tumor such as melanoma, head and neck, liver or kidney cancer.

V gene TRBV6-1 combines with J gene TRBJ1-2; D might be TRBD1 (6 bases). The germline V gene has CDR1 MNHNS and CDR2 SASEGT. The CDR3 contains 13 residues. The V and J ends lost 6 bases and 2 bases respectively, with 10 bases between them. The CDR3, as DNA: TGTGCCAGCAGCTTACAGGGCAACTATGGCTACACCTTC. It translates to CASSLQGNYGYTF.

The chain joins TRBV11-2 to TRBJ2-3; no clear D. The CDR3 covers 14 residues. Germline V gene data show CDR1 as SGHAT and CDR2 as FQNNGV. V was shortened by 5 bases and J by 4 bases, with 13 bases between the two germline ends. The chain's CDR3 is CASSPSFVADTQYF. Here the CDR3 DNA reads TGTGCCAGCAGCCCCAGCTTCGTCGCAGATACGCAGTATTTT.

The V call is TRBV30, the J call TRBJ1-3; weak D call: TRBD1 (6 bases). The V gene's germline CDR1 is GTSNPN and CDR2 SVGIG (reference sequence). This CDR3 comprises 16 residues. The V end was cut by 2 bases, the J end by 0 bases, with 14 bases between. CDR3 loop: CAWSHKGGGSGNTIYF. CDR3 DNA sequence: TGTGCCTGGAGTCATAAGGGAGGGGGCTCTGGAAACACCATATATTTT.

J is TRBJ1-5 and V is TRBV19, with 7 bases identical to TRBD1. CDR1 and CDR2 from the germline V gene are LNHDA and SQIVND (reference sequence). Unmatched junction bases numbered 2, after V lost 8 bases and J lost 4 bases. The length of the CDR3 is 12 residues. The CDR3 region is CASQGGNQPQHF. In DNA form, the CDR3 reads TGTGCCAGTCAGGGGGGAAATCAGCCCCAGCATTTT.

The CDR3 bases are TGTGCCAGCAGTGAAAGGAGGAACGGGGAGCTGTTTTTT. Translation gives CASSERRNGELFF. The genes are TRBV6-1 and TRBJ2-2, with a weak D call TRBD2 (5 bases). V lost 2 bases and J 7 bases, leaving 8 bases between the germline ends. This CDR3 region has 13 residues. Germline CDR1 is MNHNS and CDR2 is SASEGT.

The J gene is TRBJ1-3, the V gene TRBV6-1, with a tentative D call TRBD1 (6 bases). Germline lookup yields CDR1 MNHNS and CDR2 SASEGT. This CDR3 is 14 amino acids long. Trimming removed 3 bases at V and 3 bases at J, with 9 bases between. The CDR3 here is CASSERTVGNTIYF. The CDR3 nucleotides are TGTGCCAGCAGTGAGAGGACAGTTGGAAACACCATATATTTT.

The CDR3 is CASSLTSGSGISTDTQYF. The CDR3 DNA sequence: TGTGCCAGCAGCTTAACCTCGGGAAGCGGGATCAGCACAGATACGCAGTATTTT. This chain connects TRBV7-3 to TRBJ2-3, with 7 bases identical to TRBD2. In germline, CDR1 is SGHTA, CDR2 FQGTGA. The CDR3 totals 18 residues. V dropped 0 bases and J dropped 0; count of bases not matched to a gene: 9.

About this clone itself: The sample has other DNA sequences that encode this CDR3 too. The V gene is TRBV5-6, the J gene TRBJ2-5; D gene ambiguous. Trimming cost V 2 bases and J 3 bases, with 2 bases left between them. This CDR3 region has 11 residues. The germline gives CDR1 SGHDT, CDR2 YYEEEE. CDR3 nucleotide sequence: TGTGCCAGCAGCTTAAAAGAGACCCAGTACTTC. Residues: CASSLKETQYF.

CDR3 DNA sequence: TGTGCCAGCAGCTTGGAATTGGGACAGGTCGTAGCCGTTACGCAGTATTTT. Its translation: CASSLELGQVVAVTQYF. The V gene is TRBV5-6, the J gene TRBJ2-3, with 8 bases lining up with TRBD1. The J segment lost 8 bases and the V segment lost 0 bases, leaving 14 bases of the junction unmatched. The germline V gene has CDR1 SGHDT and CDR2 YYEEEE. CDR3 length: 17 residues.

V usage is TRBV5-1 and J usage is TRBJ2-5, with a possible D match to TRBD2 (6 bases). This CDR3 contains 15 residues. Germline CDR1 is SGHRS and CDR2 is YFSETQ. Trimming stripped 0 bases from V and 2 bases from J, with 11 bases between. CDR3 in DNA: TGCGCCAGCAGCTTGGCGAACGGGAGACAAGAGACCCAGTACTTC. It specifies CASSLANGRQETQYF.